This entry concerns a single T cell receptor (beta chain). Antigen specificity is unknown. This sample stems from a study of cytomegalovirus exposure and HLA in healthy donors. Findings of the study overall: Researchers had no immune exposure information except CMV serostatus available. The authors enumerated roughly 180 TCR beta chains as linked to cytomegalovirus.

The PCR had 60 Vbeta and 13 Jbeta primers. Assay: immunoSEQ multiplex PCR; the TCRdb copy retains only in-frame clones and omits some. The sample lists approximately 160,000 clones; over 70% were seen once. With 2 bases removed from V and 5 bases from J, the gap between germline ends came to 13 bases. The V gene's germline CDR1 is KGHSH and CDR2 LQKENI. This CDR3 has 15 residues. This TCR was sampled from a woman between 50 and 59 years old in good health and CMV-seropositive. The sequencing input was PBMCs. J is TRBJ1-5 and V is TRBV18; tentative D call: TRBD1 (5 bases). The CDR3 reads CASSPIDSLDQPQHF. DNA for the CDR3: TGTGCCAGCTCACCAATCGACAGTCTCGATCAGCCCCAGCATTTT.